This T cell receptor beta chain was captured in a study of STAT5B mutations in CD4+ large granular lymphocyte leukemia. Study conclusions and caveats: Main leukemic clonotypes were patient-specific, but under 30% appeared at low frequency elsewhere.

Concerning this clone: Its antigen remains unknown.

Assay: immunoSEQ multiplex PCR; the TCRdb copy retains only in-frame clones and omits some. The sample has 35,000 to 40,000 clones, 70% to 80% seen once. The clonotype comes from a human donor in good health. The sample was CD4+ T cells from blood buffy coats.

The CDR3 sequence: CASSELAGANIQYF. The CDR3 DNA is TGTGCCAGCAGTGAGCTAGCGGGAGCTAACATTCAGTACTTC. V usage is TRBV6-4 and J usage is TRBJ2-4, with 10 positions matching TRBD2. Germline trimming cut 3 bases from V and 7 bases from J; bases unmatched to any gene: 3. Germline-derived CDR1 and CDR2 are MRHNA and SNTAGT. The CDR3 loop spans 14 amino acids.